This T cell receptor beta chain appears in the sequencing data of a study of control samples from healthy donors and cancer patients. Clones were read by immunoSEQ multiplex PCR, and TCRdb kept only the in-frame ones, dropping some. Of tens of thousands of clones in the sample, around nine tenths were seen once. Germline CDR1 and CDR2: LNHDA and SQIVND (reference sequence). The CDR3 contains 14 residues. V lost 4 bases to trimming and J lost 2 bases; unmatched junction nucleotides: 4. This receptor was obtained from a young man with colorectal cancer. The sequencing input was PBMCs. The chain employs TRBV19 and TRBJ1-2; TRBD1 matches at 7 bases. The CDR3 DNA reads TGTGCCAGTAGTACCGGGACAGCCAACTATGGCTACACCTTC. This gives the protein CASSTGTANYGYTF. The full variable domain, completed using reference TRBV19 and TRBJ1-2, is DGGITQSPKYLFRKEGQNVTLSCEQNLNHDAMYWYRQDPGQGLRLIYYSQIVNDFQKGDIAEGYSVSREKKESFPLTVTSAQKNPTAFYLCASSTGTANYGYTFGSGTRLTVV.